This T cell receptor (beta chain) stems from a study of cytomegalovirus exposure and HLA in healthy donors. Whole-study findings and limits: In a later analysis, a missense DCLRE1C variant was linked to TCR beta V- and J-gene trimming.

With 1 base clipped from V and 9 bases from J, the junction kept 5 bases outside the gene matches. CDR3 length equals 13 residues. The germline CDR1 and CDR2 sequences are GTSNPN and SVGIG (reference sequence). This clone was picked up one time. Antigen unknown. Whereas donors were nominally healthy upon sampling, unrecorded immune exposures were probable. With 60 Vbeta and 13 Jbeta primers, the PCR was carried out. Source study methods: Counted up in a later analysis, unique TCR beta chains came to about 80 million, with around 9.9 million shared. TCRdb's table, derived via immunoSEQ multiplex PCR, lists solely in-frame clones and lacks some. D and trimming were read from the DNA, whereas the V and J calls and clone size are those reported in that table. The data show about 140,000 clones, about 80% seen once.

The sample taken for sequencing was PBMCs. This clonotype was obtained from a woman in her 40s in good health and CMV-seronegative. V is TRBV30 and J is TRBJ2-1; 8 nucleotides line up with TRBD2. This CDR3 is CAWSAVAGTEQFF. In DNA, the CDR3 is TGTGCCTGGAGTGCAGTAGCGGGAACTGAGCAGTTCTTC.